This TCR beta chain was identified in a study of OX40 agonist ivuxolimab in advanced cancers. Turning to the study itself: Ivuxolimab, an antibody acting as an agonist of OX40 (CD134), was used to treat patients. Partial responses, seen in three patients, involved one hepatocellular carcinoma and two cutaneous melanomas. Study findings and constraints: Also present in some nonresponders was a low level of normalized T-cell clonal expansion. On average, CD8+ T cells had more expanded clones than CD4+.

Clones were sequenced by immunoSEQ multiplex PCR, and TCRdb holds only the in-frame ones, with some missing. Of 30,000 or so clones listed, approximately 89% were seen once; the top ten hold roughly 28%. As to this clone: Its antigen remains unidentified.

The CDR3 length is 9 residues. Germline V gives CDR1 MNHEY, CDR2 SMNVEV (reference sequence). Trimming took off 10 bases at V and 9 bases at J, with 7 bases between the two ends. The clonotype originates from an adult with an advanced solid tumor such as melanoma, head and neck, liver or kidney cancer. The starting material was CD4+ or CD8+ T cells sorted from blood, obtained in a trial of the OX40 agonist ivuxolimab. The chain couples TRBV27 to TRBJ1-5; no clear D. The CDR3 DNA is TGTGCCAACCCCGGGCCCCAGCATTTT. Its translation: CANPGPQHF.